The rows below give T cell receptor beta chains drawn from one sample of a study of T cell repertoires in cytomegalovirus infection. Their antigens remain unidentified. TCRdb analysed the reads with MiXCR anew, one entry per CDR3 protein. This repertoire shows 20,000 or so distinct CDR3 sequences, approximately 22% found once; its top ten account for 91%. The source material was CD8+ T cells from cultured PBMCs, sampled from culture after CMV antigen stimulation. The receptors derive from a human donor in good health (CMV status not recorded). Some clones in this sample may be carry-over from other donors' samples. Both conserved end residues are part of each CDR3. D genes are given only for firm matches. Only part of the rows carry a size: once, few, many, or a class if the clone is expanded.

d_call: TRBD1; clone_size: few; j_call: TRBJ1-2; v_call: TRBV7-9; cdr3_nt: TGTGCCAGCAGTGGGGCTTCGCAGGGGGCGTATGGCTACACCTTC; cdr3_aa: CASSGASQGAYGYTF
d_call: .; clone_size: .; j_call: TRBJ2-3; v_call: TRBV10-3; cdr3_nt: TGTGCCATCGGGAGAGACTTATTCCGACCAGATACGCAGTATTTT; cdr3_aa: CAIGRDLFRPDTQYF
d_call: .; clone_size: .; j_call: TRBJ1-1; v_call: TRBV10-3; cdr3_nt: TGTGCCATCAGTGGGGGGAATACTGAAGCTTTCTTT; cdr3_aa: CAISGGNTEAFF
d_call: TRBD1; clone_size: few; j_call: TRBJ2-1; v_call: TRBV4-2; cdr3_nt: TGTGCCAGCAGCCAAGACCGGACAGGGGTCTACAATGAGCAGTTCTTC; cdr3_aa: CASSQDRTGVYNEQFF
d_call: .; clone_size: .; j_call: TRBJ2-2; v_call: TRBV5-4; cdr3_nt: TGTGCCAGCAGCTTGGCCAGGCGGAACACCGGGGAGCTGTTTTTT; cdr3_aa: CASSLARRNTGELFF
d_call: .; clone_size: few; j_call: TRBJ2-3; v_call: TRBV5-1; cdr3_nt: TGCGCCAGCAGCTTGGAGTCAGGCACAGATACGCAGTATTTT; cdr3_aa: CASSLESGTDTQYF
d_call: .; clone_size: .; j_call: TRBJ2-7; v_call: TRBV28; cdr3_nt: TGTGCCAGCAGTATGGGGGGCGGCTGGGAGTCCGAGCAGTACTTC; cdr3_aa: CASSMGGGWESEQYF
d_call: .; clone_size: .; j_call: TRBJ2-3; v_call: TRBV4-2; cdr3_nt: TGTGCCAGCAGCCAAGGCACTCCTAGGGATACGCAGTATTTT; cdr3_aa: CASSQGTPRDTQYF
d_call: .; clone_size: many; j_call: TRBJ2-7; v_call: TRBV19; cdr3_nt: TGTGCCAGTAGTATAGACCGGGACGGTTTCTACGAGCAGTACTTC; cdr3_aa: CASSIDRDGFYEQYF
d_call: .; clone_size: many; j_call: TRBJ1-5; v_call: TRBV6-1; cdr3_nt: TGTGCCAGCAGTCCCGCCGGGAGCAATCAGCCCCAGCATTTT; cdr3_aa: CASSPAGSNQPQHF
d_call: TRBD1; clone_size: .; j_call: TRBJ1-6; v_call: TRBV4-1; cdr3_nt: TGCGCCAGCAGCCAAGACCCCCGGGACAGGGGAGATTCACCCCTCCACTTT; cdr3_aa: CASSQDPRDRGDSPLHF
d_call: .; clone_size: many; j_call: TRBJ2-1; v_call: TRBV12-3/TRBV12-4; cdr3_nt: TGTGCCAGCAGTCGGACAGTTACCTACAATGAGCAGTTCTTC; cdr3_aa: CASSRTVTYNEQFF
d_call: TRBD1; clone_size: few; j_call: TRBJ2-3; v_call: TRBV2; cdr3_nt: TGTGCCATCCCTGGGACAGGGAGGCGTACGCAGTATTTT; cdr3_aa: CAIPGTGRRTQYF
d_call: .; clone_size: .; j_call: TRBJ2-3; v_call: TRBV14; cdr3_nt: TGTGCCAGCAGCCAAGGCGTAACGATCACAGATACGCAGTATTTT; cdr3_aa: CASSQGVTITDTQYF
d_call: .; clone_size: .; j_call: TRBJ1-4; v_call: TRBV12-5; cdr3_nt: TGTGCTAGTGGACCAGACTGGTTCGGGGCCCGGGATGAAAAACTGTTTTTT; cdr3_aa: CASGPDWFGARDEKLFF
d_call: TRBD1; clone_size: .; j_call: TRBJ1-2; v_call: TRBV28; cdr3_nt: TGTGCCAGCAGACACAGGGGAGGCATGGGCGGGTACACCTTC; cdr3_aa: CASRHRGGMGGYTF
d_call: .; clone_size: .; j_call: TRBJ2-2; v_call: TRBV6-2/TRBV6-3; cdr3_nt: TGTGCCAGCAGTTACCCGAAACAGCCTTGGGGCACCGGGGAGCTGTTTTTT; cdr3_aa: CASSYPKQPWGTGELFF
d_call: .; clone_size: many; j_call: TRBJ1-4; v_call: TRBV4-1; cdr3_nt: TGCGCCAGCAGCCAAGTCAAGGCAACTAATGAAAAACTGTTTTTT; cdr3_aa: CASSQVKATNEKLFF